This T cell receptor (beta chain) is drawn from a study of blood T cell repertoires in COVID-19. For the study at large: The study drew acute and convalescent COVID-19 samples from the United States, Italy and Spain. PBMCs, B-cell-depleted T cells, or T cells provided the cDNA or gDNA that made up the material.

Original processing notes: Using reference gene primer amplification, nucleated cell counts were estimated. The table came from immunoSEQ multiplex PCR; TCRdb's copy has only in-frame clones and leaves some out. That table supplies the V and J calls and clone size; D and trimming were determined from the DNA. This sample has tens of thousands of clones, with about 90% found just once. The CDR3 extends over 15 amino acids. Germline CDR1 and CDR2: SGHNT and YYREEE (reference sequence). Trimming removed 0 bases from V and 2 bases from J; junction bases left unmatched: 3. The material sequenced was peripheral blood. This TCR was recovered from a human donor in a cohort sampled during active COVID-19. This chain joins TRBV5-4 and TRBJ2-5, with 8 bases matching TRBD1. In DNA form, the CDR3 reads TGTGCCAGCAGCTTGGCCAGGGGGCTTCAAGAGACCCAGTACTTC. Translated, it gives CASSLARGLQETQYF.